These 19 T cell receptor beta chains were all obtained from the same sample, sequenced in a study of Ad26.COV2.S vaccination and SARS-CoV-2 variants. Repertoires were generated with immunoSEQ multiplex PCR, while TCRdb's copy carries only in-frame clones and drops some. In the table there are around 320,000 clones, 85% of which are singletons. This sample's treatment: roughly 20 received Ad26.COV2.S at low or high dose, single or two shots; about five received placebo; per-sample allocation not given. The study sampled participants on day 63 after the first vaccine or placebo injection. Source: peripheral blood, taken in a trial of Ad26.COV2.S vaccine versus placebo. These receptors originate from a person between 18 and 59 years old who received the Ad26.COV2.S COVID-19 vaccine or a placebo.

This clone was observed once. The V and J genes are TRBV11-2 and TRBJ2-3; D is ambiguous. Germline assignment: CDR1 SGHAT and CDR2 FQNNGV. V shed 5 bases and J shed 6 bases, with 6 bases lying between them. The CDR3 runs 11 residues. In DNA form, the CDR3 reads TGTGCCAGCAGCCTAGTCGATACGCAGTATTTT. Residues: CASSLVDTQYF. Full variable domain (missing parts from reference TRBV11-2 and TRBJ2-3): EAGVAQSPRYKIIEKRQSVAFWCNPISGHATLYWYQQILGQGPKLLIQFQNNGVVDDSQLPKDRFSAERLKGVDSTLKIQPAKLEDSAVYLCASSLVDTQYFGPGTRLTVL.

This chain connects TRBV25-1 to TRBJ1-5; 7 bases are shared with TRBD1. CDR1 is MGHDK, CDR2 SYGVNS, per germline. After removal of 4 bases from V and 3 bases from J, the junction contained 6 bases not matched to a gene. This CDR3 has 15 residues. The CDR3 loop reads CASSGGQDSNQPQHF. The DNA for the CDR3 is TGTGCCAGCAGTGGAGGACAGGACTCCAATCAGCCCCAGCATTTT.

The CDR3 nucleotides read TGTGCCAGCAGCTTAAAGGGCTGGGGGTCCACCTACAATGAGCAGTTCTTC. Translation: CASSLKGWGSTYNEQFF. The rearrangement joins TRBV7-3 to TRBJ2-1; D is perhaps TRBD1 or TRBD2 (5 bases each). CDR3 length equals 17 residues. Germline values: CDR1 SGHTA, CDR2 FQGTGA. V was cut by 1 base and J by 2 bases, with 15 bases left in between.

J is TRBJ2-5 and V is TRBV4-1; 8 nucleotides align to TRBD1. V lost 5 bases and J lost 2; bases outside the gene matches: 4. The CDR3 consists of 14 residues. Germline-derived CDR1 and CDR2 are MGHRA and YSYEKL. The CDR3 DNA reads as TGCGCCAGCAGCATTAACAGGGGGCAAGAGACCCAGTACTTC. Its protein is CASSINRGQETQYF.

V and J are TRBV3-1 (or the pseudogene TRBV3-2) and TRBJ2-3, with 7 bases matching TRBD1. The germline CDR1 and CDR2 sequences are LGHDT and YNNKEL (reference sequence). The trim removed 4 bases at V and 1 base at J, leaving 8 bases unmatched. The CDR3 is made up of 16 amino acids. The CDR3 here is CASSPLSGGGTDTQYF. The CDR3 coding sequence is TGTGCCAGCAGCCCTCTCTCAGGGGGAGGCACAGATACGCAGTATTTT.

The chain uses TRBV5-5 and TRBJ2-2, with D maybe TRBD1 (6 bases). The V gene's germline CDR1 is SGHKS and CDR2 YYEKEE (reference sequence). The CDR3 extends over 14 amino acids. Deletions cut 3 bases from V and 4 bases from J, with 10 bases between. Here the CDR3 DNA reads TGTGCCAGCAGCTGGACAGTCGCCACCGGGGAGCTGTTTTTT. This gives the protein CASSWTVATGELFF. Based on the CDR3 plus reference TRBV5-5 and TRBJ2-2, the full variable domain is DAGVTQSPTHLIKTRGQQVTLRCSPISGHKSVSWYQQVLGQGPQFIFQYYEKEERGRGNFPDRFSARQFPNYSSELNVNALLLGDSALYLCASSWTVATGELFFGEGSRLTVL.

The J gene is TRBJ2-5, the V gene TRBV14; D ambiguous. Trimming cost V 4 bases and J 5 bases, with 8 bases left between them. The CDR3 length is 12 residues. The germline V gene encodes CDR1 SGHDN and CDR2 FVKESK. The CDR3 here is CASSPTWETQYF. In DNA, the CDR3 is TGTGCCAGCAGCCCAACTTGGGAGACCCAGTACTTC.

Only one count was recorded for this clone. Distinct nucleotide sequences in the sample also encode this CDR3. The chain carries TRBV5-1 and TRBJ1-3; D gene uncertain. This CDR3 region has 16 residues. V lost 0 bases and J lost 0, with 10 bases in between. Per the germline V gene, CDR1 is SGHRS and CDR2 is YFSETQ. The CDR3 nucleotides are TGCGCCAGCAGCTTGGCCGGCGGGAGCTCTGGAAACACCATATATTTT. Residues: CASSLAGGSSGNTIYF.

The chain has TRBV4-2 and TRBJ2-3; possible D gene TRBD2, 5 bases. V lost 3 bases to trimming and J lost 2 bases, with 9 bases between them. CDR1 LGHNA and CDR2 YNFKEQ come from the germline V gene. The length of the CDR3 is 14 residues. The DNA for the CDR3 is TGTGCCAGCAGCCATCGGACTTACACAGATACGCAGTATTTT. As protein: CASSHRTYTDTQYF.

Written as DNA, the CDR3 is TGTGCCAGTAGCGAACAGGCCTGGGGATCATATGGCTACACCTTC. Its protein product is CASSEQAWGSYGYTF. The rearrangement joins TRBV19 to TRBJ1-2, with D possibly being TRBD1 (5 bases). This CDR3 contains 15 residues. From germline, CDR1 is LNHDA and CDR2 SQIVND (reference sequence). The V and J ends lost 6 bases and 5 bases respectively, with 19 bases between them.

The V and J genes are TRBV6-5 and TRBJ1-5, with a tentative D call TRBD1 (5 bases). V shed 6 bases and J shed 6 bases, with 15 bases lying between them. CDR1 is MNHEY and CDR2 is SVGAGI in the germline V gene. This CDR3 comprises 14 residues. The chain's CDR3 is CASSPPTEVQPQHF. The CDR3 nucleotides read TGTGCCAGCAGCCCGCCGACAGAGGTTCAGCCCCAGCATTTT.

This clone was observed a handful of times. CDR3 residues: CASSQDWEATDTQYF. CDR3 coding DNA: TGTGCCAGCAGCCAAGATTGGGAAGCTACAGATACGCAGTATTTT. The V and J genes are TRBV4-2 and TRBJ2-3; D uncertain. The germline V gene encodes CDR1 LGHNA and CDR2 YNFKEQ. The ends were cut back, 0 bases at V and 3 bases at J, with 10 bases in the middle. The CDR3 sequence is 15 residues long.

V and J are TRBV3-1 (or the pseudogene TRBV3-2) and TRBJ2-1, with D possibly TRBD2 on 5 matching bases. Deletions cut 4 bases from V and 7 bases from J, with 11 bases between. Germline assignment: CDR1 LGHDT and CDR2 YNNKEL (reference sequence). There are 13 residues in the CDR3. The CDR3 loop reads CASSRRGSNEQFF. CDR3 DNA sequence: TGTGCCAGCAGCCGCAGAGGGTCGAATGAGCAGTTCTTC.

The genes are TRBV19 and TRBJ1-1; no clear D gene. Between the trimmed V and J ends, which lost 2 bases and 5 bases, there was a span of 9 bases. CDR3 length equals 13 residues. Germline V gene sequence: CDR1 LNHDA, CDR2 SQIVND (reference sequence). CDR3 nucleotide sequence: TGTGCCAGTAGTATATCCCGGGATACTGAAGCTTTCTTT. Translating it yields CASSISRDTEAFF. The full variable domain, with the rest looked up from reference TRBV19 and TRBJ1-1, is DGGITQSPKYLFRKEGQNVTLSCEQNLNHDAMYWYRQDPGQGLRLIYYSQIVNDFQKGDIAEGYSVSREKKESFPLTVTSAQKNPTAFYLCASSISRDTEAFFGQGTRLTVV.

This rearrangement joins TRBV10-1 to TRBJ2-7; possibly TRBD1 for D (6 bases). Germline CDR1 is WNHNN and CDR2 is SYGVQD (reference sequence). CDR3 length equals 14 residues. Deletions cut 3 bases from V and 5 bases from J, with 14 bases between. CDR3 in DNA: TGCGCCAGCAGTGAAGGTCAGGGGAGAGACGAGCAGTACTTC. It translates to CASSEGQGRDEQYF.

The gene calls are TRBV5-5 and TRBJ1-2; TRBD1 matches 8 bases. The CDR3 runs to 16 residues. Losses at the gene ends were 3 bases for V and 0 bases for J; bases not matched to a gene: 7. Germline V CDR1 and CDR2: SGHKS, YYEKEE (reference sequence). The CDR3 coding sequence is TGTGCCAGCAGCTCGGCACAGGGGGTAACTAACTATGGCTACACCTTC. Its translation is CASSSAQGVTNYGYTF.

V gene TRBV11-1 combines with J gene TRBJ2-3; D is possibly TRBD1 (6 bases). Trimming left V 2 bases short and J 1 base short, with 10 bases between. The CDR3 is 15 amino acids. Germline CDR1 SGHAT, CDR2 FQDESV (reference sequence). As DNA, the CDR3 is TGTGCCAGCAGCTTAAGGGCAGGGGGCACAGATACGCAGTATTTT. Protein product: CASSLRAGGTDTQYF.

The chain uses TRBV24-1 and TRBJ1-5; D uncertain. The CDR3 is 13 amino acids. The V and J ends lost 4 bases and 1 base respectively, with 4 bases between them. Germline-derived CDR1 and CDR2 are KGHDR and SFDVKD. The CDR3 protein is CATSDLSNQPQHF. The CDR3 DNA is TGTGCCACCAGTGACCTCAGCAATCAGCCCCAGCATTTT.

V gene TRBV4-1 combines with J gene TRBJ2-3; 7 nucleotides match TRBD1. CDR3 length equals 15 residues. From germline, CDR1 is MGHRA and CDR2 YSYEKL. J lost 4 bases, V lost 4 bases, and 8 bases had no gene match. The CDR3 reads CASSLHGTAPDTQYF. CDR3 sequence (DNA): TGCGCCAGCAGCCTTCACGGGACAGCCCCAGATACGCAGTATTTT.